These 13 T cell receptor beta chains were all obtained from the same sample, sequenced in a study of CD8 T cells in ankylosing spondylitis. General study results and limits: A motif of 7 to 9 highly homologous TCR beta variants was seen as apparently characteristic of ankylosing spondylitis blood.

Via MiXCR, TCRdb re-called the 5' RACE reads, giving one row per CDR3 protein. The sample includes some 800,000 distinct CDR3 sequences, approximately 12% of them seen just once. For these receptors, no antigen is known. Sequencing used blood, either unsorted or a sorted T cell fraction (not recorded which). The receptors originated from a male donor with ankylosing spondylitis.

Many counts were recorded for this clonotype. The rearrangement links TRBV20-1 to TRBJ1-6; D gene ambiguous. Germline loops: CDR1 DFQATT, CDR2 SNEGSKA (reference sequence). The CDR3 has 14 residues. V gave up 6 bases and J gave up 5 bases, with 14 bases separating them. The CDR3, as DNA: TGCAGTGCCCTCTACGATTTGGATAATTCACCCCTCCACTTT. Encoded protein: CSALYDLDNSPLHF.

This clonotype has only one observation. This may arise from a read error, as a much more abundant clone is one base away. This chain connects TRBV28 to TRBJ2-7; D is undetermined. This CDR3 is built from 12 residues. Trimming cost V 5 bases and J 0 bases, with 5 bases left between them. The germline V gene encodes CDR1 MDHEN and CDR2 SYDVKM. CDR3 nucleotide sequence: TGTGCCAGCAGTGTCCGCTCCTACGAGCAGTACTTC. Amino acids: CASSVRSYEQYF. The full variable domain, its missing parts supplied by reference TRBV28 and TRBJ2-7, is DVKVTQSSRYLVKRTGEKVFLECVQDMDHENMFWYRQDPGLGLRLIYFSYDVKMKEKGDIPEGYSVSREKKERFSLILESASTNQTSMYLCASSVRSYEQYFGPGTRLTVT.

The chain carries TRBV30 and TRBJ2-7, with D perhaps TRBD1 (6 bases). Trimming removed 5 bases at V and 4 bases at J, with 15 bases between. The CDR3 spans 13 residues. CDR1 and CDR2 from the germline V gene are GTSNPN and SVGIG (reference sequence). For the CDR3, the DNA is TGTGCCTGGGATTCCGGGACACCGTACGAGCAGTACTTC. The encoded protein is CAWDSGTPYEQYF.

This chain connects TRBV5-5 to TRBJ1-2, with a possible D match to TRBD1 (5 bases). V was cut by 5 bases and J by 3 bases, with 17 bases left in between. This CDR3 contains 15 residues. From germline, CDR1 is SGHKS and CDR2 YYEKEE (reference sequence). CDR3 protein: CASRATGLIYYGYTF. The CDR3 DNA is TGTGCCAGCAGAGCTACGGGGCTTATCTACTATGGCTACACCTTC.

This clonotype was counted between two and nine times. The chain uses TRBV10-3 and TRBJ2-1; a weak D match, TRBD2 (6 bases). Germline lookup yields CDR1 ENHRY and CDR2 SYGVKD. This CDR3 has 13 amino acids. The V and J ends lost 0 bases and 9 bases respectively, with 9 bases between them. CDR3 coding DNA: TGTGCCATCAGTGAGTCGACGGGGGTTGAGCAGTTCTTC. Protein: CAISESTGVEQFF.

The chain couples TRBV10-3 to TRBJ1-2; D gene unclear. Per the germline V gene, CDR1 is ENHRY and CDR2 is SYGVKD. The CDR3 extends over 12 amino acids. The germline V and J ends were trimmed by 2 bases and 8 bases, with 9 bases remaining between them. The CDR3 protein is CAISEVLGGYTF. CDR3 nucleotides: TGTGCCATCAGTGAGGTGCTCGGCGGCTACACCTTC.

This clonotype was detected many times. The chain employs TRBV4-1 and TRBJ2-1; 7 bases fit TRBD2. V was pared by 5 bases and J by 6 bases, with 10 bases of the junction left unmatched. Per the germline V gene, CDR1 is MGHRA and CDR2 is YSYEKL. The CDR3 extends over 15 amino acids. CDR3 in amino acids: CASSAVGGKLNEQFF. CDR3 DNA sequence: TGCGCCAGCAGCGCCGTGGGGGGGAAGCTCAATGAGCAGTTCTTC.

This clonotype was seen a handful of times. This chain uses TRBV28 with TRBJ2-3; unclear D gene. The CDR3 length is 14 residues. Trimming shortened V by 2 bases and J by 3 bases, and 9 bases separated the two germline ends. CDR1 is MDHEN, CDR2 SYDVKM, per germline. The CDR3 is CASSLSYRTDTQYF. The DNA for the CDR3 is TGTGCCAGCAGTTTAAGTTATAGAACAGATACGCAGTATTTT.

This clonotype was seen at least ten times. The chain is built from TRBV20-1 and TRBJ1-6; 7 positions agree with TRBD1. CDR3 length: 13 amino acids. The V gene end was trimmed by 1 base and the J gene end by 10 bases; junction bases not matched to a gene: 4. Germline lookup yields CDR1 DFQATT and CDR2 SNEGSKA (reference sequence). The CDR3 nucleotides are TGCAGTGCTAGAGGAGGGGGCGACTCACCCCTCCACTTT. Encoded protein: CSARGGGDSPLHF.

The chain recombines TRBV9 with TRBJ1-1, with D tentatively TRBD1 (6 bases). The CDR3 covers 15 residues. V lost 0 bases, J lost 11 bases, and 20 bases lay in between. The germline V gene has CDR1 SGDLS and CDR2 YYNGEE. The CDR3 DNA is TGTGCCAGCAGCGTAGATGCGGGGGCGTATTATAACGCTTTCTTT. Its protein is CASSVDAGAYYNAFF. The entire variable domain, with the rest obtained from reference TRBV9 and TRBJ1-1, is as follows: DSGVTQTPKHLITATGQRVTLRCSPRSGDLSVYWYQQSLDQGLQFLIQYYNGEERAKGNILERFSAQQFPDLHSELNLSSLELGDSALYFCASSVDAGAYYNAFFGQGTRLTVV.

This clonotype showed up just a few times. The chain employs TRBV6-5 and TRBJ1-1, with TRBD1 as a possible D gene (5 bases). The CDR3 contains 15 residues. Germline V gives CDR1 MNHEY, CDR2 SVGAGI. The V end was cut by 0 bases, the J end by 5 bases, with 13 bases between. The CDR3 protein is CASSYSRGRGTEAFF. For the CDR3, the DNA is TGTGCCAGCAGTTACTCAAGGGGAAGAGGGACTGAAGCTTTCTTT.

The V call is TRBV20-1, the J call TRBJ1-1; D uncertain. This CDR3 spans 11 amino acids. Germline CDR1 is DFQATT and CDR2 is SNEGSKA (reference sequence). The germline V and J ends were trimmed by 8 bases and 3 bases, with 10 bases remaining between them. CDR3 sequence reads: CSYSVYTEAFF. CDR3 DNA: TGCAGTTATTCGGTGTACACTGAAGCTTTCTTT.

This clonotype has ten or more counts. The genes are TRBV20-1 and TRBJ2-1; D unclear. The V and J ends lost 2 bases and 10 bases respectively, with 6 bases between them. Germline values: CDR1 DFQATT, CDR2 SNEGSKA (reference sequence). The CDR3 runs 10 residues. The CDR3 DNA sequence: TGCAGTGCTAGAAAAGTAGAGCAGTTCTTC. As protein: CSARKVEQFF.